This TCR beta chain was recovered during a study of cytomegalovirus exposure and HLA in healthy donors. Regarding the study as a whole: One variant, a missense change in DCLRE1C, was linked in a later analysis to TCR beta V- and J-gene trimming.

V lost 10 bases, J lost 4 bases, and 7 bases lay in between. Germline values: CDR1 MNHEY, CDR2 SMNVEV (reference sequence). The CDR3 is 10 amino acids. Primers: 60 Vbeta forward and 13 Jbeta reverse. The data were produced by immunoSEQ multiplex PCR, yet TCRdb's version contains in-frame clones alone and is incomplete. Counted here are 180,000 or so clones, more than 60% occurring once; the ten biggest clones make up approximately 3.4%. A note on this clone: Its antigen is not known.

Sequenced sample: PBMCs. This chain joins TRBV27 and TRBJ2-5; D unclear. This receptor was taken from a female donor in good health and CMV-seronegative. This CDR3 is CATNGETQYF. The CDR3 DNA reads TGTGCCACCAACGGAGAGACCCAGTACTTC.